This T cell receptor beta chain was profiled in a study of blood T cell repertoires in COVID-19. Some clones are missing from TCRdb's copy, which holds only in-frame ones; the method was immunoSEQ multiplex PCR. The sample records more than 250,000 clones, approximately 90% being singletons. Germline-derived CDR1 and CDR2 are WSHSY and SAAADI. Trimming removed 6 bases from V and 0 bases from J, with 9 bases in between. This CDR3 region has 14 residues. This clone appeared once. The genes are TRBV10-2 and TRBJ1-3; D not certain. The specimen sequenced was PBMCs or T cells enriched from blood (not recorded which). The clonotype originates from a woman aged 40 to 50 with acute COVID-19. The CDR3 DNA reads TGCGCCAGCAGCCCCGGGAGCTCTGGAAACACCATATATTTT. Translated: CASSPGSSGNTIYF.